This TCR beta chain was captured in a study of molecular identifiers for immune sequencing clone quantification. Whole-study context: Naive CD8 RNA (about 20,000 or 100,000 cells) was divided into five aliquots, with four sequenced. Points from the study as a whole: Highly expanded clones may be undercounted when identical TCR molecules share barcodes.

About this clonotype: Its antigen is as yet unknown. This could be a read error, since a much larger clone is one nucleotide away.

RNA fractions of 10%, 30% or 50% and about 18,000 to 1,000,000 sorted cells were the source of naive CD8 libraries. TCRdb ran MiXCR on the PCR reads and lists one entry per CDR3 protein. The sample consists of roughly 93,000 distinct CDR3 sequences, roughly 23% of them appearing once. The source is a human donor in good health. Some libraries in this study had Jurkat cell RNA spiked in. The sequencing sample was made of naive CD8+ T cells from blood, with Jurkat cell RNA spiked in. Regarding subset: FACS-sorted CD8+CD4-CCR7+CD45RA+ naive T cells.

CDR3 in DNA: TGTGCCAGTAGTACGGGACCGAGTCCATTCTACGAGCAGTACTTC. It codes for CASSTGPSPFYEQYF. The rearrangement links TRBV19 to TRBJ2-7; D is perhaps TRBD1 or TRBD2 (5 bases each). Trimming removed 4 bases from V and 3 bases from J, with 16 bases in between. The CDR3 is 15 amino acids. Germline V gene lookup returns CDR1 LNHDA and CDR2 SQIVND (reference sequence).